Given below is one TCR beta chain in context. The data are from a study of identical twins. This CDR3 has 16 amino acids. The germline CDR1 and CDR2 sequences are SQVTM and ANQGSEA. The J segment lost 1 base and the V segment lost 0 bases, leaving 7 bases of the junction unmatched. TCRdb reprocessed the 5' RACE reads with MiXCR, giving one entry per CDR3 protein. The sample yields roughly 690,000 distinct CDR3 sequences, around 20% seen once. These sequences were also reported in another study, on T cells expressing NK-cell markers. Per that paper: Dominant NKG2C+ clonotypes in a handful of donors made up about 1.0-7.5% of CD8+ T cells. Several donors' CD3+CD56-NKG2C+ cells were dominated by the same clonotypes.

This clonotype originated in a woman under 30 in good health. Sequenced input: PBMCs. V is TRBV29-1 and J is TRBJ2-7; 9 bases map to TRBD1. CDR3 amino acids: CSVEDLLTGGSYEQYF. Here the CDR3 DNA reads TGCAGCGTTGAAGATCTTTTGACAGGGGGGTCCTACGAGCAGTACTTC.